Detailed here is one T cell receptor beta chain. What this receptor recognizes is not known. Per-base qualities were not stored, and no clone one base away is much larger. The library was built by means of the immunoSEQ multiplex PCR assay. RNA was extracted from all samples and reverse transcribed into cDNA as template for TCR sequencing. SuperScript III was used to make first-strand cDNA, primed with a 2:1 mix of oligo-dT and random hexamers. A synthetic immune receptor repertoire was used to assess amplification bias, and residual bias was removed computationally. As for the authors' bioinformatics: After raw reads were preprocessed to remove errors, the CDR3 was defined following IMGT conventions as running from the conserved cysteine to phenylalanine. Clonality was calculated as 1 minus Shannon entropy normalized by log2 of the number of productive unique TCRs. Whether scalp clones were CD4 or CD8 was inferred by matching scalp TCRbeta sequences against CD4 and CD8 repertoires sorted from blood. As stored in TCRdb, this immuneACCESS dataset retains in-frame rearrangements with V and J assigned. A fraction of the clones does not appear; measured against another copy, unresolved V genes explain less than half of the discrepancy, and the remainder lacks a known reason. The V and J calls and clone size were taken over from that table, and D and trimming were inferred from the DNA. The sample table holds approximately 300,000 clones, of which more than 45% were seen once. The top ten clonotypes cover roughly 1.8% of the sample.

The source of the sample is a study of CD8+ T cells in alopecia areata (dated by TCRdb to between 2018 and 2020). Notes on the research overall: Treated patients were enrolled in an open-label pilot trial of oral tofacitinib at 5 to 10 mg twice daily for moderate-to-severe alopecia areata. Tofacitinib was given for 6 to 18 months, followed by 6 months of follow-up off drug to assess delayed response and recurrence. The SALT score, which quantifies the percentage of affected scalp surface area, was used to measure disease severity in treated patients. In both human patients and the C3H/HeJ mouse model, the study applied high-throughput TCRbeta sequencing to look at T cell clonal expansion in alopecia areata. Scalp tissue and sorted CD4+ and CD8+ peripheral blood T cells from patchy and totalis/universalis alopecia areata patients and from healthy controls were covered by human TCRbeta sequencing. Biopsies were taken from tofacitinib-treated patients at baseline and at 4 and 24 weeks of treatment, and a later scalp biopsy was taken in several of the tofacitinib-treated patients. Scalp clonality was compared among normal scalp (n=4), patchy alopecia areata scalp (n=8), and alopecia totalis/universalis scalp (n=8). RNA came from the PAXgene miRNA kit for fixed scalp, the miRNeasy kit for PBMCs, and the RNeasy kit for mouse skin. immunoSEQ multiplex PCR using 35 Vbeta forward primers and 13 Jbeta reverse primers was used to amplify TCRbeta CDR3 regions.

The time point label for this specimen denotes: 20 to 30 weeks on oral tofacitinib. The treatment or condition label here, explained by the study, means: oral pan-JAK inhibitor, 5-10 mg twice daily. Peripheral blood and lesional scalp punch biopsies were obtained from patients with alopecia areata. PBMCs were isolated by density centrifugation and stained for CD3, CD4 and CD8, and CD4+ and CD8+ T cells were sorted on a FACSAria. The germline V gene gives CDR1 as SQVTM and CDR2 as ANQGSEA. Measured from the cysteine to the phenylalanine, the CDR3 is 15 residues long. Here the CDR3 DNA is all that survives: 45 bases in frame from base 1. V is cut back by 6 bases and J by 0 bases, with 3 bases in the junction unmatched. On the study overall, not on this receptor specifically: Tofacitinib significantly decreased scalp clonality and the number of expanded CD8+ clones among the top 100 scalp clones. Because the treated cohort was small and had only one nonresponder, larger studies are needed to examine links between baseline CD8+ expansion and response. Many expanded lesional clones persisted in scalp and blood during tofacitinib treatment, which may partly explain relapse after stopping treatment. Shared TCR sequences between patients were less evident than in mice, which may be partly attributable to HLA diversity in the patient population. Unlike mouse skin, where gammadelta T cells dominate, normal human skin contains resident alphabeta T cells that get sequenced too, which complicates analysis of the scalp TCR repertoire. Compared with normal scalp, lesional scalp, particularly in alopecia totalis/universalis, had higher clonality and more expanded CD8+ clones, which suggests antigenic drive.

This sequence originates from a human donor with alopecia areata. Recombination linked TRBV29-1 to TRBJ2-2; 11 middle bases align to TRBD1. The source material was CD4+ T cells sorted from blood, sampled at week 24, from a patient treated with tofacitinib. The DNA is TGCAGCGTCGGACAGGGGGCCTCGAACACCGGGGAGCTGTTTTTT. The encoded protein is CSVGQGASNTGELFF.